The T cell receptor beta chain described here comes from a study of naive and memory T cell subsets. The beta constant-region primer was an equimolar mix of two oligonucleotides covering TRBC1 and TRBC2. Ligated cDNA was amplified by four rounds of PCR with nested alpha and beta constant-region primers and SP2. TCRdb recomputed calls from the UMI-ligation and nested PCR reads with MiXCR, one row per CDR3 protein. The top ten clones hold roughly 0.9% of a sample with 95,000 to 150,000 distinct CDR3 sequences, 35% to 40% of them seen once. The V end was cut by 3 bases, the J end by 5 bases, with 20 bases between. CDR1 is DFQATT, CDR2 SNEGSKA, per germline (reference sequence). This CDR3 is built from 16 residues.

Sequencing was performed on central memory CD4+ T cells from blood. The receptor was derived from a human donor in good health. The rearrangement joins TRBV20-1 to TRBJ2-1; the D gene is possibly TRBD2 (7 bases). CDR3 loop: CSASPRGGGGNNEQFF. CDR3 nucleotide sequence: TGCAGTGCTAGTCCCCGAGGGGGAGGGGGAAACAATGAGCAGTTCTTC.